This entry is about one T cell receptor (beta chain). Its antigen is not identified. The genes are named according to mouse. The read terminates 1 residue ahead of where the CDR3 ends, so the germline J gene completes it. Time point indicated: mouse harvest day 7 after allogeneic transplant. Mouse grafts combined 10^7 T-cell-depleted bone marrow cells with 10^6 splenic CD5+ T cells. B6 (H2b) cells into BALB/c (H2d) mice; tissues taken at day 7 or 14. The data were obtained in a study of tissue T cells after allogeneic stem cell transplantation. Findings and limits, study-wide: Few T cell clones were shared across patients, but motif clusters showed tissue-specific shared signatures. Only a limited share of tissue TCRs appeared in blood or spleen. Limitations included a small, clinically heterogeneous cohort and limited sampling depth.

The CDR3 spans 14 residues. V gave up 5 bases and J gave up 2 bases, with 11 bases separating them. The germline V gene has CDR1 SGHSA and CDR2 FRNQAP. Measured with immunoSEQ multiplex PCR; TCRdb has only the in-frame clones, and not every one. The table has roughly 3,900 clones, 50% seen once. V gene TRBV16 combines with J gene TRBJ2-4; D is possibly TRBD1 (6 bases). This sequence was found in a female BALB/c mouse given C57BL/6 T cells with graft-versus-host disease after an allogeneic hematopoietic cell transplant. Sequenced input: lymph node tissue. The part of the CDR3 DNA that was read is TGTGCAAGCAGCCACGGGACAAATCAAAACACCTTGTAC. Translated, it gives CASSHGTNQNTLY. The full CDR3 is CASSHGTNQNTLYF.